This paragraph covers one T cell receptor (beta chain) sequence. Its antigen remains unidentified. The time point here: persistent/refractory GD, antithyroid drugs over 5 years with positive TRAb. The TCR library was prepared using RNA isolated from PBMCs. The entry originates in a study of regulatory T cells in long-lasting Graves disease. Study outcomes and limitations: With persistent disease, TRBV28, TRBJ1-2 and TRBJ2-5 were the favored segments.

Arm-PCR with iRepertoire HTBI primers amplified the CDR3 regions for these TCR beta libraries. TCRdb re-analysed the multiplex PCR reads in MiXCR, keeping a single row per CDR3 protein. The data show 400,000 or so distinct CDR3 sequences, under 25% seen once. The CDR3 covers 16 residues. CDR1 and CDR2 from the germline V gene are SGHDT and YYEEEE. V was pared by 5 bases and J by 6 bases, with 8 bases of the junction left unmatched. This material consisted of peripheral blood mononuclear cells (PBMCs), taken when the disease was refractory, from a patient treated with antithyroid drugs. The TCR originated in a female donor with Graves disease. The chain has TRBV5-6 and TRBJ2-3; TRBD2 aligns across 14 bases. Here the CDR3 reads CASSDTGLAGDDTQYF. The CDR3 coding sequence is TGTGCCAGCAGTGATACGGGACTAGCGGGAGATGATACGCAGTATTTT.